This T cell receptor (beta chain) was identified during a study of blood T cell repertoires in COVID-19. Looking at the study overall: From the United States, Italy and Spain came samples of acute and convalescent COVID-19.

Germline CDR1 SGHTA, CDR2 FQGTGA. The J segment lost 2 bases and the V segment lost 2 bases, leaving 5 bases of the junction unmatched. The CDR3 length is 15 residues. As originally analysed: Amplified reference gene primers provided the basis for estimating nucleated cell counts. This table comes from immunoSEQ multiplex PCR, and its TCRdb copy is limited to in-frame clones, with some not included. Clone size and the V and J calls come from that table; the DNA yielded D and trimming. The sample carries hundreds of thousands of clones, roughly 89% recorded once. In this sample, this clone turned up once.

The specimen sequenced was PBMCs or T cells enriched from blood (not recorded which). V usage is TRBV7-3 and J usage is TRBJ2-7; 8 nucleotides line up with TRBD2. This TCR came from a woman younger than 30 with acute COVID-19. CDR3 residues: CASSLGAGGTYEQYF. The CDR3 nucleotides are TGTGCCAGCAGCTTAGGCGCGGGGGGTACCTACGAGCAGTACTTC.